This TCR beta chain was observed in a study of blood T cell repertoires in COVID-19. Study at large: PBMCs, B-cell-depleted T cells, or T cells provided the cDNA or gDNA that made up the material.

The data were produced by immunoSEQ multiplex PCR, yet TCRdb's version contains in-frame clones alone and is incomplete. Of fewer than 80,000 clones listed, under 80% were seen once; the top ten hold 5.3%. Trimming shortened V by 5 bases and J by 5 bases, and 18 bases separated the two germline ends. CDR1 SGHTA and CDR2 FQGNSA come from the germline V gene. CDR3 length equals 15 residues. Sequenced input: peripheral blood. This receptor was obtained from a human donor in a cohort sampled during active COVID-19. This chain links TRBV7-2 with TRBJ1-2; D might be TRBD1 (5 bases). CDR3 coding DNA: TGTGCCAGCAGCCCCGCCGGGGGTCTGGGGTATGGCTACACCTTC. Its protein is CASSPAGGLGYGYTF. Looking up the rest from reference TRBV7-2 and TRBJ1-2 gives the full variable domain: GAGVSQSPSNKVTEKGKDVELRCDPISGHTALYWYRQSLGQGLEFLIYFQGNSAPDKSGLPSDRFSAERTGGSVSTLTIQRTQQEDSAVYLCASSPAGGLGYGYTFGSGTRLTVV.